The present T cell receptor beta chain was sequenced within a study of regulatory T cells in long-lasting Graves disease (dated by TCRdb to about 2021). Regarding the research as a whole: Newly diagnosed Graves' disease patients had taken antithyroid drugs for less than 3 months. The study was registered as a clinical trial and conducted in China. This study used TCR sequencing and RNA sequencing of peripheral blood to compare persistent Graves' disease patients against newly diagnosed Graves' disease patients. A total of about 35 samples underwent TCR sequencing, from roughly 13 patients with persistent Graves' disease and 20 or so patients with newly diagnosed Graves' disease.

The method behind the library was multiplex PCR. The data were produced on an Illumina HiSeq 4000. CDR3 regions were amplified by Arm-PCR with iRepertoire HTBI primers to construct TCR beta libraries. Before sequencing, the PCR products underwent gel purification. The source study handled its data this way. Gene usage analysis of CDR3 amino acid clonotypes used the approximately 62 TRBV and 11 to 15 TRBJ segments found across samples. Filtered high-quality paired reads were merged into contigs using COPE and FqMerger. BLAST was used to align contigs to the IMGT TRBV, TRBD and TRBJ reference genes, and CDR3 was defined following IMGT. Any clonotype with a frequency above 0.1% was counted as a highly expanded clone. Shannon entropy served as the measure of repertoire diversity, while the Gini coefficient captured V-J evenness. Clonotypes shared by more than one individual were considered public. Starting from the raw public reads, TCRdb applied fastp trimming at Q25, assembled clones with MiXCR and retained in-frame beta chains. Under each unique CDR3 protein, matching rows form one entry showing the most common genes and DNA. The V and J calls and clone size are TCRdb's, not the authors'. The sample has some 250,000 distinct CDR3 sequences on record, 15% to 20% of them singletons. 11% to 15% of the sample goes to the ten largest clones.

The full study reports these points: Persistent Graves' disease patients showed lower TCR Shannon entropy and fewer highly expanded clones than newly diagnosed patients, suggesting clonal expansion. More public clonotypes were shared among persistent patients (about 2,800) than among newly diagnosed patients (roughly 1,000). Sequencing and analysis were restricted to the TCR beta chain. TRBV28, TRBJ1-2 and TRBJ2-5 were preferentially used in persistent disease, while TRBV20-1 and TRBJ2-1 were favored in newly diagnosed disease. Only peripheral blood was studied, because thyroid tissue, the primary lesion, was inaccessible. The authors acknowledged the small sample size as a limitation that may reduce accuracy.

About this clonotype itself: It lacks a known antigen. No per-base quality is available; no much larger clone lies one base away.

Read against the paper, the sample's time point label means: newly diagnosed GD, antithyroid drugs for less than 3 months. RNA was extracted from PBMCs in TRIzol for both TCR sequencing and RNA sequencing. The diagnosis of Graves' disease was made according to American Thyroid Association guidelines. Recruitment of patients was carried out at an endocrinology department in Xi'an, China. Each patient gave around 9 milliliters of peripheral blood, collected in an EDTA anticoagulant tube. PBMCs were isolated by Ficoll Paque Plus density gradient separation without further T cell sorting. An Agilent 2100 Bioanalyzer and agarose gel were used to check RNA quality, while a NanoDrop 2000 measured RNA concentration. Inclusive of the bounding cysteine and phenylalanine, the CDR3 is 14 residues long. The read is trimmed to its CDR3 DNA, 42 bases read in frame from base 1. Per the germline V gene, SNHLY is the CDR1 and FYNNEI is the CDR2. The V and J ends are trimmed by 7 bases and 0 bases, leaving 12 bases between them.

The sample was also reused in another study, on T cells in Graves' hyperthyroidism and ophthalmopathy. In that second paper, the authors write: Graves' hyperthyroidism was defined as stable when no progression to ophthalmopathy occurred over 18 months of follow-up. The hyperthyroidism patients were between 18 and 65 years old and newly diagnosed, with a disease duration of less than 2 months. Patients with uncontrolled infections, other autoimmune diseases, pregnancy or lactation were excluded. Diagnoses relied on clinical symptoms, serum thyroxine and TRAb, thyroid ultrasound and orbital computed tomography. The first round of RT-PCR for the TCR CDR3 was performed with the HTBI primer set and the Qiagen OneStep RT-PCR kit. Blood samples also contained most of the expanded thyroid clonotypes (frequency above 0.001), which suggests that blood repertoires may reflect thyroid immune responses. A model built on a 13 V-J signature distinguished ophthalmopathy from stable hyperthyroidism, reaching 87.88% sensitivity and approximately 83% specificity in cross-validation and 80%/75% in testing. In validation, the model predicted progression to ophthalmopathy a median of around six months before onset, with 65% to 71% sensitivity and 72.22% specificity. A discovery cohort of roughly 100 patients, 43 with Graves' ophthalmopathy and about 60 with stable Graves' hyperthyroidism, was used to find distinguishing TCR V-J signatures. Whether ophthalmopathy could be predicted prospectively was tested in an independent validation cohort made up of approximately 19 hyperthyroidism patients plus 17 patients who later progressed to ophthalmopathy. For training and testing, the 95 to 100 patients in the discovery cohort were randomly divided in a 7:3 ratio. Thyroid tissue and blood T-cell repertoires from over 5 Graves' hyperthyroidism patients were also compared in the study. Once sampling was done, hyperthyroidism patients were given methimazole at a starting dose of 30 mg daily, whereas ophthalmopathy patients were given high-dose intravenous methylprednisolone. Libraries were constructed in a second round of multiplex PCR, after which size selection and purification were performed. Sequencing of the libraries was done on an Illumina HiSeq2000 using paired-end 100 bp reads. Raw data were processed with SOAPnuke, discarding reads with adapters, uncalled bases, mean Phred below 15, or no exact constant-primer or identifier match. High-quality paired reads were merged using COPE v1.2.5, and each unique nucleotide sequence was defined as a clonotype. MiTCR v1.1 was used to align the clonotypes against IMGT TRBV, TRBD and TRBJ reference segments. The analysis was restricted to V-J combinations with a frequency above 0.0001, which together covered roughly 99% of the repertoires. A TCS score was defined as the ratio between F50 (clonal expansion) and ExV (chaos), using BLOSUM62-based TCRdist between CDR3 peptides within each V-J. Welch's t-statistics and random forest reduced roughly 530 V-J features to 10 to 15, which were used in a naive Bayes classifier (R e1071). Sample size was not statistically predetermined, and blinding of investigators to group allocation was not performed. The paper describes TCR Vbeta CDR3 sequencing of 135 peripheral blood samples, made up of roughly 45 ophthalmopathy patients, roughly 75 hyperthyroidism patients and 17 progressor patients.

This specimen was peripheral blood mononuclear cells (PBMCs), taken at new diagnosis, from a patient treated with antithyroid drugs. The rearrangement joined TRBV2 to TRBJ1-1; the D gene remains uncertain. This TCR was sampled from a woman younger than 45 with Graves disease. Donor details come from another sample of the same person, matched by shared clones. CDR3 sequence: CASIRTGLNTEAFF. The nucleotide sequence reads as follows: TGTGCCAGCATCAGAACGGGATTGAACACTGAAGCTTTCTTT.